This T cell receptor (beta chain) was found in a study of T cells in localized non-small cell lung cancer. Study-level results: Heterogeneity remains possible, as sequencing covered one tumor region only.

Repertoires were generated with immunoSEQ multiplex PCR, while TCRdb's copy carries only in-frame clones and drops some. Among some 72,000 clones listed, 80% to 90% were seen once. Of note for this clone: Its antigen is not identified.

Germline values: CDR1 SGDLS, CDR2 YYNGEE. Between the trimmed V and J ends, which lost 3 bases and 1 base, there was a span of 10 bases. The CDR3 runs 15 residues. The chain combines TRBV9 with TRBJ2-2, with D uncertain. The TCR sequence derives from a man between 35 and 75 years old with stage I lung adenocarcinoma. The sample was peripheral blood, taken before any cancer treatment. The CDR3 region has the DNA TGTGCCAGCAGCGCCCGTCCCTTGAACACCGGGGAGCTGTTTTTT. This encodes CASSARPLNTGELFF.